This TCR beta chain was sequenced for a study of blood T cell repertoires in COVID-19. Generated by immunoSEQ multiplex PCR, the TCRdb table keeps only in-frame clones and is missing some. The sample yields a few hundred thousand clones, over 75% seen once. CDR3 length: 17 residues. Trimming pared 0 bases from V and 4 bases from J, leaving 15 bases between. Germline V CDR1 and CDR2: LGHNA, YNFKEQ. Sequencing input: peripheral blood. The sequence came from a human donor in a cohort sampled during active COVID-19. J is TRBJ2-2 and V is TRBV4-2, with a weak D call TRBD2 (6 bases). In nucleotides, the CDR3 is TGTGCCAGCAGCCAAGAAGGGACTCGACCCTCCACCGGGGAGCTGTTTTTT. Encoded protein: CASSQEGTRPSTGELFF.